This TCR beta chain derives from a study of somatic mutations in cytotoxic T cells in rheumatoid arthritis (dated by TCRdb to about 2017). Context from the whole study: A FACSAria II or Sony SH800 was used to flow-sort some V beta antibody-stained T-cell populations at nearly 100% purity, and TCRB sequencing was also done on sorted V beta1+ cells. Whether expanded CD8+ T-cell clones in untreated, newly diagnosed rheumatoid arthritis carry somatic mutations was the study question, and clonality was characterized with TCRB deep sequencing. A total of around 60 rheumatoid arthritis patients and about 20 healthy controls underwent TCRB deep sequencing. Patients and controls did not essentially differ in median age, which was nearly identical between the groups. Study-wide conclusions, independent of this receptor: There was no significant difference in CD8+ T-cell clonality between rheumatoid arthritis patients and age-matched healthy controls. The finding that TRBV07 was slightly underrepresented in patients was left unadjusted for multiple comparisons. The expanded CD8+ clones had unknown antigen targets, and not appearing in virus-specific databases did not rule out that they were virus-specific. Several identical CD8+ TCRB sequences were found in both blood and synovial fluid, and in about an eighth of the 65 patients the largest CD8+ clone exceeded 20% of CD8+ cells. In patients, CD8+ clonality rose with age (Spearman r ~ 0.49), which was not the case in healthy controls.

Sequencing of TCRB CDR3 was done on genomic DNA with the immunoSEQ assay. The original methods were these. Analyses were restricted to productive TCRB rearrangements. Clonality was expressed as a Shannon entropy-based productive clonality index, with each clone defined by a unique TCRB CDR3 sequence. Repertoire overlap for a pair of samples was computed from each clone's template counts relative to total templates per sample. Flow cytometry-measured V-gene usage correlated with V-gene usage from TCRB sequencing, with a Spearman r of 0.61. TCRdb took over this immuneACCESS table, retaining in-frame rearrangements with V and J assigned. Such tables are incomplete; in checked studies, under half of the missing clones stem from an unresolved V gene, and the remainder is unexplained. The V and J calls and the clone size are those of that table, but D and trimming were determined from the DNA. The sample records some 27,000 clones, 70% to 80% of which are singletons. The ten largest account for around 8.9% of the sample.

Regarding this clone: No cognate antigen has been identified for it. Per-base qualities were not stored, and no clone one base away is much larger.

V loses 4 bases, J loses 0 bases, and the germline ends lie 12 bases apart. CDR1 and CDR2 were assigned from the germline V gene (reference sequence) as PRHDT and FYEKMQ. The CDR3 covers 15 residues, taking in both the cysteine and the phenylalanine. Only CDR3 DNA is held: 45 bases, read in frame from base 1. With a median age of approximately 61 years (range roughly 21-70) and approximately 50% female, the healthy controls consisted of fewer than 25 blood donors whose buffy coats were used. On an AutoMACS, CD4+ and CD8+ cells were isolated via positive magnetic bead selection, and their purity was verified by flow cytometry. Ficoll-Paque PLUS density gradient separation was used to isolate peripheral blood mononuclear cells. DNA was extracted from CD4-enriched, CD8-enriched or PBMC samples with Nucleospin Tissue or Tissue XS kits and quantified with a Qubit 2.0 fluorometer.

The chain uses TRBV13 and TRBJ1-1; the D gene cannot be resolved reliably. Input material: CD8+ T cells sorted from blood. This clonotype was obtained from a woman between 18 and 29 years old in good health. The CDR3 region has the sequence CASSSGSDLNTEAFF. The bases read TGTGCCAGCAGCTCCGGATCAGACCTGAACACTGAAGCTTTCTTT. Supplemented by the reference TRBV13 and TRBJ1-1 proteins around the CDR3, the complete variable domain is AAGVIQSPRHLIKEKRETATLKCYPIPRHDTVYWYQQGPGQDPQFLISFYEKMQSDKGSIPDRFSAQQFSDYHSELNMSSLELGDSALYFCASSSGSDLNTEAFFGQGTRLTVV.